The TCR beta chain under discussion was sequenced for a study of blood T cell repertoires in COVID-19. CDR1 is MGHDK, CDR2 SYGVNS, per germline. V dropped 4 bases and J dropped 11; count of bases not matched to a gene: 6. The CDR3 consists of 13 residues. Original processing methods: Using reference gene primer amplification, nucleated cell counts were estimated. The repertoire was sequenced with immunoSEQ multiplex PCR; TCRdb's copy has only in-frame clones and lacks some. V and J calls and clone size come straight from that table; D and trimming were deduced from the DNA. The sample carries some 130,000 clones, about 91% recorded once.

The clonotype was recovered from a man in his forties or fifties with acute or convalescent COVID-19. This chain uses TRBV25-1 with TRBJ2-3, with TRBD2 identical over 10 bases. The source material was peripheral blood. As DNA, the CDR3 is TGTGCCAGCAGTGCCTCTAGCGGGAGTTTGCAGTATTTT. This translates into CASSASSGSLQYF.